This entry lists 17 T cell receptor beta chains sequenced from one sample in a study of blood T cell repertoires in COVID-19. Profiling relied on immunoSEQ multiplex PCR, and the TCRdb table lists in-frame clones only, not all of them. The sample contains about 170,000 clones, about 80% of which appear only once. Input material: peripheral blood. The receptors stem from a human donor with acute or convalescent COVID-19. The donor label of this sample is uncertain.

The J gene is TRBJ1-5, the V gene TRBV9, with TRBD1 as a possible D gene (5 bases). Germline V gene sequence: CDR1 SGDLS, CDR2 YYNGEE. The CDR3 loop spans 14 amino acids. The V end was cut by 2 bases, the J end by 2 bases, with 8 bases between. The CDR3 protein is CASSVSGGNQPQHF. CDR3 coding DNA: TGTGCCAGCAGCGTGTCGGGGGGCAATCAGCCCCAGCATTTT.

This clone appeared a few times. The chain carries TRBV12-3 or TRBV12-4 and TRBJ1-2; D is possibly TRBD1 (6 bases). V was cut by 6 bases and J by 6 bases, with 14 bases left in between. CDR3 length equals 13 residues. The DNA for the CDR3 is TGTGCCAGCAGCCCCGGACAGCGACATGGCTACACCTTC. This sequence encodes CASSPGQRHGYTF.

The rearrangement uses TRBV2 and TRBJ2-7; 8 bases fit TRBD1. V was pared by 5 bases and J by 0 bases, with 3 bases of the junction left unmatched. This CDR3 is built from 14 residues. Germline V CDR1 and CDR2: SNHLY, FYNNEI. Here the CDR3 DNA reads TGTGCCAGCAGTCTCGGACAGGGCTCCTACGAGCAGTACTTC. It encodes CASSLGQGSYEQYF.

The rearrangement links TRBV11-3 to TRBJ2-2, with D possibly being TRBD2 (7 bases). Per the germline V gene, CDR1 is SGHNT and CDR2 is YENEEA. The CDR3 totals 14 residues. V lost 4 bases to trimming and J lost 5 bases, with 11 bases between them. CDR3 coding DNA: TGTGCCAGCAGCTGGGGGGGCGGAACCGGGGAGCTGTTTTTT. Protein product: CASSWGGGTGELFF. The complete variable domain, with remaining parts taken from reference TRBV11-3 and TRBJ2-2, reads EAGVVQSPRYKIIEKKQPVAFWCNPISGHNTLYWYLQNLGQGPELLIRYENEEAVDDSQLPKDRFSAERLKGVDSTLKIQPAELGDSAVYLCASSWGGGTGELFFGEGSRLTVL.

The chain links TRBV6-5 to TRBJ2-5; no clear D. The CDR3 is 11 residues long. From germline, CDR1 is MNHEY and CDR2 SVGAGI. Trimming removed 10 bases at V and 5 bases at J, with 11 bases between. The CDR3 reads CATYSLETQYF. The CDR3 region has the DNA TGTGCCACCTACTCCCTTGAGACCCAGTACTTC.

V and J are TRBV11-2 and TRBJ1-2; D is unresolved. Trimming stripped 1 base from V and 4 bases from J, with 10 bases between. Germline V gene sequence: CDR1 SGHAT, CDR2 FQNNGV. This CDR3 spans 14 amino acids. The CDR3 loop reads CASSLGREAYGYTF. As DNA, the CDR3 is TGTGCCAGCAGCTTAGGTCGAGAGGCCTATGGCTACACCTTC.

The rearrangement links TRBV7-2 to TRBJ2-1, with unresolved D. Germline-derived CDR1 and CDR2 are SGHTA and FQGNSA. V lost 2 bases and J 7 bases, leaving 21 bases between the germline ends. This CDR3 contains 17 residues. CDR3 sequence (DNA): TGTGCCAGCAGCTTATACGCCGACTCGTCTCTGTGGAATGAGCAGTTCTTC. It codes for CASSLYADSSLWNEQFF.

This clone was seen a handful of times. This chain joins TRBV7-9 and TRBJ1-1, with a tentative D call TRBD1 (5 bases). The V and J ends lost 4 bases and 5 bases respectively, with 14 bases between them. Per germline, CDR1 SEHNR and CDR2 FQNEAQ (reference sequence). The CDR3 extends over 14 amino acids. The DNA of the CDR3 is TGTGCCAGCAGCTGGGGCGCCTTGGGGACTGAAGCTTTCTTT. Encoded protein: CASSWGALGTEAFF.

This clone was seen more than once but under ten times. This chain connects TRBV7-8 to TRBJ2-1; 10 nucleotides match TRBD1. The CDR3 loop spans 17 amino acids. V gave up 2 bases and J gave up 0 bases; unmatched junction bases: 4. Germline V gene sequence: CDR1 SGHVS, CDR2 FQNEAQ. This CDR3 reads CASSLLDRGFSYNEQFF. DNA for the CDR3: TGTGCCAGCAGCTTACTGGACAGGGGGTTCTCCTACAATGAGCAGTTCTTC.

The rearrangement joins TRBV5-6 to TRBJ2-7; TRBD1 matches at 9 bases. This CDR3 is 15 amino acids long. CDR1 is SGHDT and CDR2 is YYEEEE in the germline V gene. V dropped 4 bases and J dropped 7; count of bases not matched to a gene: 12. DNA for the CDR3: TGTGCCAGCAGCACCGGGACAGGGAATTCTGAAGAGCAGTACTTC. Its translation is CASSTGTGNSEEQYF.

This clone came up once. The chain carries TRBV6-5 and TRBJ2-7; D gene ambiguous. The CDR3 totals 12 residues. V gave up 8 bases and J gave up 4 bases, with 12 bases separating them. Germline CDR1 and CDR2: MNHEY and SVGAGI. The CDR3 region is CASLGAGYEQYF. CDR3 DNA: TGTGCCAGCTTAGGAGCTGGATACGAGCAGTACTTC.

As for this clone: The junction and the germline gene differ at one end; a read error may be behind it. V usage is TRBV7-9 and J usage is TRBJ1-1; perhaps TRBD1 as D (6 bases). Germline V gene lookup returns CDR1 SEHNR and CDR2 FQNEAQ (reference sequence). CDR3 length equals 12 residues. CDR3 DNA sequence: TGTGCCAGCAGCTTAGGGTCAGGGGTCCCAACCTTT. This gives the protein CASSLGSGVPTF.

V is TRBV6-4 and J is TRBJ1-1; TRBD1 matches at 11 bases. The V gene's germline CDR1 is MRHNA and CDR2 SNTAGT. Trimming cost V 6 bases and J 5 bases; bases outside gene matches: 8. This CDR3 region has 15 residues. CDR3 sequence (DNA): TGTGCCAGCAGAAGGACAGGGGGCGGTGGGACTGAAGCTTTCTTT. Its translation is CASRRTGGGGTEAFF.

This chain joins TRBV4-1 and TRBJ2-5, with 7 bases that match TRBD1. The CDR3 runs to 19 residues. CDR1 is MGHRA and CDR2 is YSYEKL in the germline V gene. The V gene end was trimmed by 3 bases and the J gene end by 1 base; junction bases not matched to a gene: 17. The CDR3 DNA sequence: TGCGCCAGCAGCCACCTAGCACTACAGGGGCGGAAGGTCCAAGAGACCCAGTACTTC. It encodes CASSHLALQGRKVQETQYF.

This clone was seen a few times. This sequence joins TRBV18 and TRBJ1-3, with D perhaps TRBD1 (6 bases). The CDR3 runs to 17 residues. The germline gives CDR1 KGHSH, CDR2 LQKENI. V was clipped by 2 bases and J by 0 bases, with 14 bases between them. The CDR3 DNA sequence: TGTGCCAGCTCACCAGGGCCCAACAGGGTCTCTGGAAACACCATATATTTT. This translates into CASSPGPNRVSGNTIYF.

In its sample, this clone was seen a few times. The chain carries TRBV11-3 and TRBJ2-5; TRBD1 agrees at 8 bases. Trimming removed 5 bases from V and 4 bases from J; junction bases left unmatched: 9. The germline gives CDR1 SGHNT, CDR2 YENEEA. This CDR3 is built from 15 residues. The CDR3 sequence is CASSPGGQGGETQYF. In nucleotides, the CDR3 is TGTGCCAGCAGCCCAGGGGGCCAGGGAGGAGAGACCCAGTACTTC.

This clone was seen more than once but under ten times. The chain combines TRBV18 with TRBJ1-3; D not resolved. Germline CDR1 and CDR2: KGHSH and LQKENI. Deletions cut 7 bases from V and 0 bases from J, with 16 bases between. CDR3 length equals 16 residues. CDR3: CASFKDGGYSGNTIYF. CDR3 coding DNA: TGTGCCAGCTTCAAAGATGGCGGATACTCTGGAAACACCATATATTTT. Using reference TRBV18 and TRBJ1-3 for the parts outside the CDR3, the full variable domain is NAGVMQNPRHLVRRRGQEARLRCSPMKGHSHVYWYRQLPEEGLKFMVYLQKENIIDESGMPKERFSAEFPKEGPSILRIQQVVRGDSAAYFCASFKDGGYSGNTIYFGEGSWLTVV.